These T cell receptor beta chains were read from a single sample in a study of T cell responses to AZD1222 COVID-19 vaccine. Profiled with immunoSEQ multiplex PCR; TCRdb holds only in-frame clones, not every one. The table records about 150,000 clones, 87% of them present only once. The sequences come from peripheral blood, collected 28 days after the second AZD1222 dose. These receptors originate from an adult who received the AZD1222 COVID-19 vaccine. The CDR3 runs from the conserved cysteine through the conserved F or W. Each record gives: V gene, D gene, clone size, J gene, CDR3 DNA, CDR3 protein. D genes are given only for firm matches. Only part of the rows carry a size: once, few, many, or a class if the clone is expanded.

>TRBV29-1|NA|NA|TRBJ2-5
TGCAGCGCCCCCGTTTGGGGACGGGAGACCCAGTACTTC
CSAPVWGRETQYF
>TRBV29-1|TRBD1|NA|TRBJ1-1
TGCAGCGGGACAGGGTCGGCTGAAGCTTTCTTT
CSGTGSAEAFF
>TRBV9|NA|NA|TRBJ1-3
TGTGCCAGCAGCGTAGGAAGGGCTGAGGACACCATATATTTT
CASSVGRAEDTIYF
>TRBV10-3|NA|NA|TRBJ2-1
TGTGCCATCAGTGATTCAGTCGGCGCAAACAATGAGCAGTTCTTC
CAISDSVGANNEQFF
>TRBV7-2|TRBD2|NA|TRBJ2-7
TGTGCCAGCAGCTTAGGGGCTAGCGGTACACCCTACGAGCAGTACTTC
CASSLGASGTPYEQYF
>TRBV27|TRBD2|NA|TRBJ2-7
TGTGCCAGCAGCCCCCGGGCGGGAGGGCGATTGGAGCAGTACTTC
CASSPRAGGRLEQYF
>TRBV6-2/TRBV6-3|NA|NA|TRBJ2-2
TGTGCCAGCAGTTTTAGTCTTTGGTCCACTGGGACCGGGGAGCTGTTTTTT
CASSFSLWSTGTGELFF
>TRBV5-1|NA|NA|TRBJ1-1
TGCGCCAGCAGCTTGGTCCAGGAGAACACTGAAGCTTTCTTT
CASSLVQENTEAFF
>TRBV27|NA|NA|TRBJ2-3
TGTGCCAGCAGTTTAAGGACCACGGATACGCAGTATTTT
CASSLRTTDTQYF
>TRBV5-5|NA|NA|TRBJ2-2
TGTGCCAGCAGCTTGGGAGGACAGTTTACCGGGGAGCTGTTTTTT
CASSLGGQFTGELFF
>TRBV13|NA|NA|TRBJ2-3
TGTGCCAGCAGCCCTGAGGGATTTTATACAGATACGCAGTATTTT
CASSPEGFYTDTQYF
>TRBV20-1|NA|NA|TRBJ1-4
TGCAGTGCTAGTTTCGGGGGAAAAAATGAAAAACTGTTTTTT
CSASFGGKNEKLFF
>TRBV29-1|NA|NA|TRBJ1-1
TGCAGCGTTGTTGGGGGGAACACTGAAGCTTTCTTT
CSVVGGNTEAFF
>TRBV9|NA|NA|TRBJ1-3
TGTGCCAGCAGCGTAGCGGGGGACACCATATATTTT
CASSVAGDTIYF
>TRBV6-2/TRBV6-3|TRBD2|NA|TRBJ2-3
TGTGCCAGCAGTTACGGAGCGGGGCCAACAGATACGCAGTATTTT
CASSYGAGPTDTQYF
>TRBV3-1/TRBV3-2|TRBD2|NA|TRBJ2-1
TGTGCCAGCAGCCAAGATGCGGTTAGCGGGAGGGCCTTTTTCGATGAGCAGTTCTTC
CASSQDAVSGRAFFDEQFF
>TRBV29-1|NA|NA|TRBJ2-1
TGCAGCGTTGACAGGTCCTACAATGAGCAGTTCTTC
CSVDRSYNEQFF
>TRBV6-4|NA|NA|TRBJ1-5
TGTGCCAGCAGAGACCCCATGGGAAATCAGCCCCAGCATTTT
CASRDPMGNQPQHF
>TRBV28|NA|NA|TRBJ1-5
TGTGCCAGCAGCCCTCCGGGAGATAGCAATCAGCCCCAGCATTTT
CASSPPGDSNQPQHF
>TRBV3-1/TRBV3-2|NA|once|TRBJ2-3
TGTGCCAGCAGCCAAGCTGGGGGGCGCACAGATACGCAGTATTTT
CASSQAGGRTDTQYF
>TRBV6-6|NA|NA|TRBJ1-1
TGTGCCAGCAGTTACCGCAGGGACACTGAAGCTTTCTTT
CASSYRRDTEAFF